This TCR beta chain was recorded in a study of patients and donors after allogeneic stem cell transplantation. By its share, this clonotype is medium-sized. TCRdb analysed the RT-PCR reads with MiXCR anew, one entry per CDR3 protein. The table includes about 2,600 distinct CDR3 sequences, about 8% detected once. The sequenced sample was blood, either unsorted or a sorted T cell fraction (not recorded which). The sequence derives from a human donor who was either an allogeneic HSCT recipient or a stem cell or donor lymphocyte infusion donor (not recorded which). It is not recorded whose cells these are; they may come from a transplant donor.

In DNA form, the CDR3 reads TGTGCCAGCAGCTTAGCTGCTTCGGGGACAAACCACCCCTACGAGCAGTACTTC. Translation: CASSLAASGTNHPYEQYF. This chain uses TRBV7-2 with TRBJ2-7, with a tentative D call TRBD1 (6 bases). With 0 bases removed from V and 2 bases from J, the gap between germline ends came to 20 bases. Germline V CDR1 and CDR2: SGHTA, FQGNSA. The CDR3 extends over 18 amino acids. The full variable domain, completed using reference TRBV7-2 and TRBJ2-7, is GAGVSQSPSNKVTEKGKDVELRCDPISGHTALYWYRQSLGQGLEFLIYFQGNSAPDKSGLPSDRFSAERTGGSVSTLTIQRTQQEDSAVYLCASSLAASGTNHPYEQYFGPGTRLTVT.